One and the same sample provided the 23 T cell receptor beta chains below, sequenced in a study of T cell responses to AZD1222 COVID-19 vaccine. Data came from immunoSEQ multiplex PCR; TCRdb stores just in-frame clones and leaves some out. The data contain about 75,000 clones, around 88% of them singletons. The starting material was peripheral blood, obtained 28 days after the second dose of the MenACWY control vaccine. Receptors originate from an adult who received the MenACWY meningococcal vaccine as a control.

The rearrangement links TRBV5-6 to TRBJ1-2; unclear D gene. This CDR3 is built from 12 residues. Germline loops: CDR1 SGHDT, CDR2 YYEEEE. Trimming took off 3 bases at V and 2 bases at J, with 5 bases between the two ends. Here the CDR3 reads CASSSGNYGYTF. CDR3 DNA sequence: TGTGCCAGCAGCTCAGGAAACTATGGCTACACCTTC.

V usage is TRBV7-2 and J usage is TRBJ1-3; D unresolved. This CDR3 contains 16 residues. Per the germline V gene, CDR1 is SGHTA and CDR2 is FQGNSA. The V and J ends lost 5 bases and 4 bases respectively, with 18 bases between them. The DNA of the CDR3 is TGTGCCAGCAGCCCCCGGTTTGTCAAGGCCGGAAACACCATATATTTT. It translates to CASSPRFVKAGNTIYF. The full variable domain, in which reference TRBV7-2 and TRBJ1-3 provide the parts outside the CDR3, is GAGVSQSPSNKVTEKGKDVELRCDPISGHTALYWYRQSLGQGLEFLIYFQGNSAPDKSGLPSDRFSAERTGGSVSTLTIQRTQQEDSAVYLCASSPRFVKAGNTIYFGEGSWLTVV.

Note on this clone: Other nucleotide sequences from this sample produce the same CDR3. The chain carries TRBV7-8 and TRBJ2-7; D unclear. In germline, CDR1 is SGHVS, CDR2 FQNEAQ. The CDR3 spans 12 residues. Trimming took off 5 bases at V and 1 base at J, with 6 bases between the two ends. This CDR3 is CASSPLSYEQYF. The CDR3 nucleotides are TGTGCCAGCAGCCCACTTTCCTACGAGCAGTACTTC.

This clone has a single count. Compared with germline, one end of the junction differs, possibly owing to a read error. J is TRBJ2-3 and V is TRBV27; 8 nucleotides align to TRBD1. CDR3 length: 15 amino acids. Germline-derived CDR1 and CDR2 are MNHEY and SMNVEV (reference sequence). CDR3 loop: CASSLSGQDTDTQYF. DNA of the CDR3: TGTGCCAGCAGCTTATCGGGACAGGACACAGATACGCAGTATTTT.

This chain joins TRBV4-3 and TRBJ2-6; D remains unclear. The germline V gene has CDR1 LGHNA and CDR2 YSLEER. V was cut by 0 bases and J by 0 bases, with 9 bases left in between. This CDR3 region has 17 residues. In nucleotides, the CDR3 is TGCGCCAGCAGCCAAGAAATGGGATACTCTGGGGCCAACGTCCTGACTTTC. Translating it yields CASSQEMGYSGANVLTF.

The chain carries TRBV6-5 and TRBJ2-7; D not certain. Germline V gene data show CDR1 as MNHEY and CDR2 as SVGAGI. Deletions cut 4 bases from V and 6 bases from J, with 19 bases between. CDR3 length equals 15 residues. The CDR3 sequence is CASSSPGVLLGEQYF. CDR3 DNA: TGTGCCAGCAGTTCGCCTGGCGTCCTCCTAGGCGAGCAGTACTTC.

The V call is TRBV9, the J call TRBJ1-1; TRBD1 matches 7 bases. Germline V gene lookup returns CDR1 SGDLS and CDR2 YYNGEE. The trim removed 0 bases at V and 3 bases at J, leaving 5 bases unmatched. This CDR3 region has 15 residues. Here the CDR3 reads CASSVEGTAHTEAFF. The CDR3 nucleotides read TGTGCCAGCAGCGTAGAAGGGACAGCTCACACTGAAGCTTTCTTT.

The rearrangement joins TRBV6-5 to TRBJ1-1; TRBD1 might be the D (5 bases). CDR3 length: 13 residues. Germline CDR1 MNHEY, CDR2 SVGAGI. The V and J ends lost 6 bases and 4 bases respectively, with 12 bases between them. The CDR3 loop is CASREGRITEAFF. CDR3 in DNA: TGTGCCAGCAGAGAGGGGCGTATCACTGAAGCTTTCTTT.

This clone has only one observation. The genes are TRBV14 and TRBJ1-3, with D possibly being TRBD1 (5 bases). Trimming left V 2 bases short and J 2 bases short, with 13 bases between. The germline gives CDR1 SGHDN, CDR2 FVKESK. The CDR3 is made up of 16 amino acids. The CDR3 spells CASSQTGGYTGNTIYF. DNA of the CDR3: TGTGCCAGCAGCCAAACGGGGGGTTACACTGGAAACACCATATATTTT.

The gene calls are TRBV4-2 and TRBJ1-6; D is possibly TRBD1 (5 bases). Germline V gives CDR1 LGHNA, CDR2 YNFKEQ. V was trimmed by 0 bases and J by 6 bases, leaving 9 bases between them. CDR3 length: 15 residues. CDR3 coding DNA: TGTGCCAGCAGCCAAGATGCCCAGGGTAATTCACCCCTCCACTTT. It encodes CASSQDAQGNSPLHF.

This rearrangement joins TRBV19 to TRBJ1-1, with TRBD1 matching over 9 bases. This CDR3 is 15 amino acids long. Trimming removed 6 bases from V and 2 bases from J; junction bases left unmatched: 7. Germline CDR1 reads LNHDA; CDR2 reads SQIVND (reference sequence). The CDR3 loop is CASRGRGQGNTEAFF. In DNA form, the CDR3 reads TGTGCCAGTAGAGGGCGGGGACAGGGCAACACTGAAGCTTTCTTT.

This clone was found a few times. Written as DNA, the CDR3 is TGTGCCAGCTCAAGGACCGTTCAGGGGCCCGCCGCTAATGAAAAACTGTTTTTT. The encoded protein is CASSRTVQGPAANEKLFF. The V call is TRBV18, the J call TRBJ1-4; a possible D gene is TRBD1 (6 bases). The CDR3 is 18 amino acids. V was clipped by 5 bases and J by 3 bases, with 22 bases between them. CDR1 is KGHSH and CDR2 is LQKENI in the germline V gene.

This sequence joins TRBV30 and TRBJ2-5; 7 nucleotides match TRBD2. V trimming: 2 bases; J trimming: 4 bases; junction bases outside the gene matches: 4. The germline V gene encodes CDR1 GTSNPN and CDR2 SVGIG (reference sequence). The CDR3 extends over 13 amino acids. In nucleotides, the CDR3 is TGTGCCTGGAGTATGGGGGGGGGAGAGACCCAGTACTTC. Encoded protein: CAWSMGGGETQYF.

This clone came up many times. The chain links TRBV10-3 to TRBJ2-2; a weak D match, TRBD1 (5 bases). Looked up from germline, CDR1 is ENHRY and CDR2 is SYGVKD. This CDR3 is built from 15 residues. Trimming took off 9 bases at V and 2 bases at J, with 16 bases between the two ends. DNA of the CDR3: TGTGCCATTCAACCGGACATGTTCAACACCGGGGAGCTGTTTTTT. Its protein product is CAIQPDMFNTGELFF.

Note on this clone: The identical CDR3 is also encoded by other nucleotide sequences in the sample. The chain is built from TRBV5-1 and TRBJ2-7, with TRBD1 as a possible D gene (6 bases). V lost 1 base and J 2 bases, leaving 10 bases between the germline ends. Germline V gene lookup returns CDR1 SGHRS and CDR2 YFSETQ. The CDR3 contains 14 residues. The DNA for the CDR3 is TGCGCCAGCAGCTTGTTAGGGGGTACCTACGAGCAGTACTTC. Protein sequence: CASSLLGGTYEQYF. Based on the CDR3 plus reference TRBV5-1 and TRBJ2-7, the full variable domain is KAGVTQTPRYLIKTRGQQVTLSCSPISGHRSVSWYQQTPGQGLQFLFEYFSETQRNKGNFPGRFSGRQFSNSRSEMNVSTLELGDSALYLCASSLLGGTYEQYFGPGTRLTVT.

CDR3 DNA sequence: TGTGCCAGCAGTGAAAGGGTCACAGGGGCGCAGAGTCAGCCCCAGCATTTT. Protein sequence: CASSERVTGAQSQPQHF. The rearrangement uses TRBV6-1 and TRBJ1-5, with TRBD1 identical over 7 bases. This CDR3 has 17 amino acids. Germline V gene sequence: CDR1 MNHNS, CDR2 SASEGT. Unmatched junction bases numbered 13, after V lost 2 bases and J lost 6 bases.

The chain couples TRBV30 to TRBJ1-6, with D unclear. Trimming took off 1 base at V and 9 bases at J, with 10 bases between the two ends. Germline V gives CDR1 GTSNPN, CDR2 SVGIG (reference sequence). This CDR3 comprises 13 residues. Written as DNA, the CDR3 is TGTGCCTGGAGTGGAGGAAGGTTTTCACCCCTCCACTTT. As protein: CAWSGGRFSPLHF.

The gene calls are TRBV5-1 and TRBJ1-4; 10 bases fit TRBD1. The CDR3 contains 15 residues. From germline, CDR1 is SGHRS and CDR2 YFSETQ. Germline trimming cut 4 bases from V and 3 bases from J; bases unmatched to any gene: 3. CDR3 sequence (DNA): TGCGCCAGCAGCCCGGGGACAGGGGCTAATGAAAAACTGTTTTTT. It yields the protein CASSPGTGANEKLFF.

This chain uses TRBV6-1 with TRBJ2-5; TRBD1 matches 7 bases. V gave up 2 bases and J gave up 2 bases; unmatched junction bases: 5. There are 15 residues in the CDR3. CDR1 is MNHNS and CDR2 is SASEGT in the germline V gene. DNA of the CDR3: TGTGCCAGCAGTGAATGGGGACAGCCTCAAGAGACCCAGTACTTC. It yields the protein CASSEWGQPQETQYF.

The chain links TRBV6-5 to TRBJ1-2; D is undetermined. The CDR3 sequence is 14 residues long. V lost 0 bases, J lost 0 bases, and 5 bases lay in between. Germline V gene sequence: CDR1 MNHEY, CDR2 SVGAGI. CDR3 coding DNA: TGTGCCAGCAGTTACTCGAACACTAACTATGGCTACACCTTC. Translating gives CASSYSNTNYGYTF.

This clone was counted a single time. The gene calls are TRBV6-1 and TRBJ2-5, with TRBD1 identical over 8 bases. Germline V gene sequence: CDR1 MNHNS, CDR2 SASEGT. CDR3 length equals 17 residues. V lost 2 bases, J lost 0 bases, and 8 bases stayed unmatched. The CDR3 reads CASSEPRGRDYQETQYF. The CDR3 nucleotides read TGTGCCAGCAGTGAACCCAGGGGGCGTGATTACCAAGAGACCCAGTACTTC.

J is TRBJ1-1 and V is TRBV7-9; 7 bases are shared with TRBD1. V was clipped by 4 bases and J by 4 bases; unmatched bases: 9. The CDR3 contains 15 residues. CDR1 SEHNR and CDR2 FQNEAQ come from the germline V gene (reference sequence). CDR3 in amino acids: CASSYKTGRSTEAFF. The CDR3 DNA follows: TGTGCCAGCAGCTATAAGACAGGGCGGAGCACTGAAGCTTTCTTT.

The chain employs TRBV2 and TRBJ2-5; possibly TRBD1 for D (6 bases). CDR1 is SNHLY, CDR2 FYNNEI, per germline. The V end lost 2 bases, the J end lost 13 bases, and 11 bases lay between the germline ends. The CDR3 contains 11 residues. The CDR3 DNA is TGTGCCAGCAGTGAACAGGGGTGGGGGTACTTC. Translated, it gives CASSEQGWGYF.